These 27 T cell receptor beta chains were sequenced from one sample in a study of long-term antiretroviral therapy in people with HIV. The immunoSEQ assay was v3.0, run at survey level. Using immunoSEQ multiplex PCR, the repertoire was profiled, and TCRdb retains in-frame clones only, with some absent. The sample records some 11,000 clones, around 84% being singletons. Specimen: unsorted PBMCs, collected 7.2 years after starting antiretroviral therapy. The receptor source for this set is a man aged 45-60 years with HIV.

The V gene is TRBV19, the J gene TRBJ1-1; perhaps TRBD1 as D (6 bases). Germline V CDR1 and CDR2: LNHDA, SQIVND (reference sequence). The CDR3 loop spans 13 amino acids. The ends were cut back, 8 bases at V and 1 base at J, with 11 bases in the middle. As DNA, the CDR3 is TGTGCCAGTGGTGACAGGTGGAACACTGAAGCTTTCTTT. Protein product: CASGDRWNTEAFF.

V and J are TRBV6-5 and TRBJ1-2; D perhaps matches TRBD1 (5 bases). The CDR3 runs 14 residues. Germline CDR1 MNHEY, CDR2 SVGAGI. Between the trimmed V and J ends, which lost 7 bases and 6 bases, there was a span of 18 bases. CDR3 bases: TGTGCCAGCACCAACGGAGTACCGGGGGATGGCTACACCTTC. It specifies CASTNGVPGDGYTF.

The chain combines TRBV27 with TRBJ2-2; 7 bases align to TRBD1. The CDR3 contains 15 residues. V lost 0 bases, J lost 6 bases, and 4 bases stayed unmatched. Germline CDR1 is MNHEY and CDR2 is SMNVEV (reference sequence). The CDR3 sequence is CASSLSTGLAGELFF. CDR3 DNA sequence: TGTGCCAGCAGTTTATCGACAGGGTTGGCCGGGGAGCTGTTTTTT.

This clone was detected once. This chain uses TRBV19 with TRBJ1-1, with D possibly matching TRBD1 (5 bases). Trimming took off 0 bases at V and 5 bases at J, with 13 bases between the two ends. Germline CDR1 LNHDA, CDR2 SQIVND (reference sequence). The CDR3 is made up of 15 amino acids. Written as DNA, the CDR3 is TGTGCCAGTAGTATAGATCCCAGGGCGGGGACTGAAGCTTTCTTT. Protein product: CASSIDPRAGTEAFF.

The CDR3 reads CASSESWGIMNTEAFF. DNA for the CDR3: TGCGCCAGCAGTGAGTCGTGGGGGATTATGAACACTGAAGCTTTCTTT. The chain combines TRBV10-2 with TRBJ1-1, with D tentatively TRBD1 (5 bases). Germline V gene sequence: CDR1 WSHSY, CDR2 SAAADI. Trimming cost V 0 bases and J 0 bases, with 11 bases left between them. This CDR3 spans 16 amino acids.

This chain links TRBV10-3 with TRBJ1-2; D is possibly TRBD1 (6 bases). Deletions cut 3 bases from V and 7 bases from J, with 30 bases between. The CDR3 length is 19 residues. CDR1 and CDR2 from the germline V gene are ENHRY and SYGVKD. This chain's CDR3 is CAISESLAGTPEIKGGYTF. The CDR3 region has the DNA TGTGCCATCAGTGAAAGTTTAGCGGGGACACCCGAGATAAAGGGTGGCTACACCTTC.

V is TRBV7-9 and J is TRBJ1-1; D not certain. Germline assignment: CDR1 SEHNR and CDR2 FQNEAQ (reference sequence). This CDR3 has 15 residues. V lost 5 bases, J lost 3 bases, and 16 bases lay in between. DNA of the CDR3: TGTGCCAGCAGCCCTCCCCCCATGGAGGACACTGAAGCTTTCTTT. It translates to CASSPPPMEDTEAFF.

The gene calls are TRBV10-2 and TRBJ2-1, with D possibly called TRBD1 or TRBD2 (5 bases each). The V end lost 2 bases, the J end lost 6 bases, and 8 bases lay between the germline ends. CDR1 is WSHSY, CDR2 SAAADI, per germline. The CDR3 spans 13 residues. CDR3 DNA sequence: TGCGCCAGCAGTGAGACTAGGGGCAATGAGCAGTTCTTC. It yields the protein CASSETRGNEQFF.

This chain links TRBV27 with TRBJ1-2, with no clear D. Trimming removed 3 bases at V and 4 bases at J, with 9 bases between. This CDR3 comprises 13 residues. Germline CDR1 is MNHEY and CDR2 is SMNVEV (reference sequence). The chain's CDR3 is CASSLTSTYGYTF. The CDR3 coding sequence is TGTGCCAGCAGTTTGACCTCAACCTATGGCTACACCTTC.

This chain links TRBV6-5 with TRBJ2-1, with 8 bases matching TRBD2. After removal of 5 bases from V and 4 bases from J, the junction contained 7 bases not matched to a gene. CDR3 length: 15 residues. Germline V lookup: CDR1 MNHEY, CDR2 SVGAGI. The CDR3 region has the DNA TGTGCCAGCAGTCCATTGGGCGGGGGGTACAATGAGCAGTTCTTC. Translated, it gives CASSPLGGGYNEQFF.

The chain combines TRBV9 with TRBJ2-2, with TRBD1 matching over 7 bases. The CDR3 contains 17 residues. The V segment lost 3 bases and the J segment 6 bases; nucleotides outside the gene matches: 14. The germline CDR1 and CDR2 sequences are SGDLS and YYNGEE. The CDR3 region is CASSGAGKGARPGELFF. CDR3 nucleotide sequence: TGTGCCAGCAGCGGGGCCGGAAAGGGGGCGCGTCCCGGGGAGCTGTTTTTT.

The chain couples TRBV4-1 to TRBJ1-4; the D is unclear. V was cut by 1 base and J by 7 bases, with 4 bases left in between. The germline V gene encodes CDR1 MGHRA and CDR2 YSYEKL. There are 12 residues in the CDR3. The CDR3 is CASSQGIEKLFF. CDR3 DNA sequence: TGCGCCAGCAGCCAAGGAATTGAAAAACTGTTTTTT.

V and J are TRBV30 and TRBJ1-1; tentative D call: TRBD1 (5 bases). CDR1 GTSNPN and CDR2 SVGIG come from the germline V gene (reference sequence). Trimming took off 4 bases at V and 4 bases at J, with 22 bases between the two ends. The CDR3 has 16 amino acids. This chain's CDR3 is CAWTTTENRVGTEAFF. The CDR3 bases are TGTGCCTGGACAACGACAGAGAACCGAGTGGGCACTGAAGCTTTCTTT.

The chain is built from TRBV11-3 and TRBJ2-7, with D possibly being TRBD1 (6 bases). CDR1 is SGHNT, CDR2 YENEEA, per germline. Deletions cut 6 bases from V and 3 bases from J, with 12 bases between. This CDR3 has 13 amino acids. CDR3 amino acids: CASSSRGYYEQYF. In DNA, the CDR3 is TGTGCCAGCAGTAGCAGGGGATACTACGAGCAGTACTTC.

This clone showed up just a few times. The chain recombines TRBV25-1 with TRBJ1-1; a possible D gene is TRBD1 (6 bases). Germline CDR1 MGHDK, CDR2 SYGVNS. Trimming took 5 bases from V and 8 from J, leaving 15 bases between them. The CDR3 has 13 residues. Here the CDR3 reads CASSSYYREEAFF. CDR3 bases: TGTGCCAGCAGTTCTTACTACAGGGAGGAAGCTTTCTTT. The whole variable domain, filled in from reference TRBV25-1 and TRBJ1-1, reads EADIYQTPRYLVIGTGKKITLECSQTMGHDKMYWYQQDPGMELHLIHYSYGVNSTEKGDLSSESTVSRIRTEHFPLTLESARPSHTSQYLCASSSYYREEAFFGQGTRLTVV.

The chain joins TRBV5-1 to TRBJ2-7, with D possibly matching TRBD2 (5 bases). V lost 2 bases, J lost 9 bases, and 18 bases lay in between. Germline CDR1 is SGHRS and CDR2 is YFSETQ. The CDR3 is made up of 14 amino acids. The CDR3: CASSLGRSPTGQYF. The CDR3 bases are TGCGCCAGCAGCTTAGGGAGATCCCCTACGGGGCAGTACTTC.

The chain employs TRBV5-6 and TRBJ2-2, with D possibly TRBD2 on 6 matching bases. V was pared by 3 bases and J by 2 bases, with 14 bases between. CDR3 size: 16 residues. Germline CDR1 reads SGHDT; CDR2 reads YYEEEE. CDR3 nucleotide sequence: TGTGCCAGCAGCTCCTCGGAGGGTCTAAACACCGGGGAGCTGTTTTTT. Translating gives CASSSSEGLNTGELFF.

The chain couples TRBV5-8 to TRBJ2-3; no clear D. CDR1 and CDR2 (germline): SGHTS, YDEGEE. The V end lost 4 bases, the J end lost 5 bases, and 8 bases lay between the germline ends. CDR3 length: 12 amino acids. The CDR3 loop is CASSLSGDTQYF. CDR3 DNA sequence: TGTGCCAGCAGCCTGTCTGGAGATACGCAGTATTTT.

The V and J genes are TRBV5-6 and TRBJ2-7; 10 nucleotides agree with TRBD1. The germline V gene has CDR1 SGHDT and CDR2 YYEEEE. The CDR3 is made up of 13 amino acids. V lost 4 bases, J lost 6 bases, and 4 bases stayed unmatched. As DNA, the CDR3 is TGTGCCAGCAGCGCTGGGACAGGGGTCGAGCAGTACTTC. As protein: CASSAGTGVEQYF.

The chain is built from TRBV13 and TRBJ2-7, with 8 bases fitting TRBD1. Germline trimming cut 5 bases from V and 6 bases from J; bases unmatched to any gene: 3. The V gene's germline CDR1 is PRHDT and CDR2 FYEKMQ (reference sequence). The CDR3 has 12 residues. The CDR3 bases are TGTGCCAGCAGCCTCAGGGGGCGCGAGCAGTACTTC. Protein sequence: CASSLRGREQYF.

This chain connects TRBV19 to TRBJ2-5; 8 positions agree with TRBD2. The CDR3 is 14 residues long. CDR1 and CDR2 (germline): LNHDA, SQIVND (reference sequence). V lost 3 bases to trimming and J lost 8 bases; unmatched junction nucleotides: 8. CDR3 bases: TGTGCCAGTAGTATGACGGGGGGGGCGGATACCCAGTACTTC. Encoded protein: CASSMTGGADTQYF.

The V and J genes are TRBV14 and TRBJ1-2; 9 bases are a match to TRBD1. Germline trimming cut 4 bases from V and 1 base from J; bases unmatched to any gene: 10. CDR1 and CDR2 (germline): SGHDN, FVKESK. This CDR3 region has 17 residues. The CDR3, as DNA: TGTGCCAGCAGCCCTAGGACCGGGACAGGGCTTAACTATGGCTACACCTTC. This encodes CASSPRTGTGLNYGYTF.

The V call is TRBV5-6, the J call TRBJ1-1, with 9 bases aligning to TRBD1. The CDR3 runs to 14 residues. Germline CDR1 SGHDT, CDR2 YYEEEE. The V segment lost 5 bases and the J segment 4 bases; nucleotides outside the gene matches: 6. As DNA, the CDR3 is TGTGCCAGCAGTAAGGACAGGGGTCCCACTGAAGCTTTCTTT. Translated, it gives CASSKDRGPTEAFF.

The chain employs TRBV7-5 and TRBJ2-5; the D segment call TRBD1 is taken from the table without a DNA check. TRBV7-5 is classified as a pseudogene. This CDR3 region has 14 residues. As DNA, the CDR3 is TGTGCCAGAAGCTTAGGGACACATCAAGAGACCCAGTACTTC. As protein: CARSLGTHQETQYF.

This chain uses TRBV6-1 with TRBJ1-5; D uncertain. Trimming stripped 6 bases from V and 0 bases from J, with 12 bases between. This CDR3 comprises 15 residues. The germline V gene encodes CDR1 MNHNS and CDR2 SASEGT. CDR3 sequence (DNA): TGTGCCAGCAGCCCCTACACGTATAGCAATCAGCCCCAGCATTTT. Amino acids: CASSPYTYSNQPQHF.

The V call is TRBV5-5, the J call TRBJ2-7; D remains unclear. Per the germline V gene, CDR1 is SGHKS and CDR2 is YYEKEE (reference sequence). This CDR3 spans 14 amino acids. Between the trimmed V and J ends, which lost 0 bases and 2 bases, there was a span of 9 bases. Written as DNA, the CDR3 is TGTGCCAGCAGCTTGGCTGGCTACCCCTACGAGCAGTACTTC. This sequence encodes CASSLAGYPYEQYF.

The V and J genes are TRBV30 and TRBJ2-1, with D maybe TRBD2 (6 bases). V lost 3 bases and J 14 bases, leaving 23 bases between the germline ends. Germline values: CDR1 GTSNPN, CDR2 SVGIG (reference sequence). The CDR3 consists of 14 residues. CDR3: CAWRSAGIETVEFF. The CDR3 DNA sequence: TGTGCCTGGAGAAGCGCGGGGATCGAAACTGTGGAGTTCTTC.